This T cell receptor (beta chain) emerged from a study of blood T cells in healthy people across ages. With a J-beta primer mix and a sample-barcoded 5' primer, a second PCR ran roughly 6 to 12 cycles. Sequencing of every sample gave 2.5 million or more CDR3-containing paired-end reads. TCRdb reanalysed the 5' RACE reads using MiXCR and keeps one entry per CDR3 protein. This sample carries 650,000 to 1,000,000 distinct CDR3 sequences, 35% to 60% of them seen once, and the ten largest clones take around 18%. Caucasian, healthy and from Russia, the donors were aged between about 6 and 90. Every donor provided 8.5 to 10 milliliters of peripheral blood. CDR3 length: 15 amino acids. Germline loops: CDR1 SGHRS, CDR2 YFSETQ.

The sequenced sample consisted of blood. The sequence derives from an elderly man in good health. This rearrangement joins TRBV5-1 to TRBJ2-1, with 12 nucleotides matching TRBD1. Near its end, the DNA agrees better with TRBJ2-7, so the J call may be wrong. The CDR3 DNA follows: TGCGCCAGCAGCCCGGGACAGGGGGCCCACAATGAGCAGTACTTC. This translates into CASSPGQGAHNEQYF.